Only one count was recorded for the clone carrying this TCR beta chain. Random-hexamer reverse transcription was applied to roughly 0.5 to 1 ug RNA. An immunoSEQ multiplex PCR generated amplified TCR beta CDR3 products spanning 54 Vbeta and 13 Jbeta. From the immunoSEQ multiplex PCR reads, TCRdb called clonotypes with MiXCR, one entry per CDR3 protein. In the table there are about 210,000 distinct CDR3 sequences, less than 95% of which are singletons. Germline CDR1 and CDR2: SGHTA and FQGNSA. Between the trimmed V and J ends, which lost 5 bases and 5 bases, there was a span of 12 bases. The CDR3 extends over 13 amino acids. The data derive from a study of CD8 T cells in Susac syndrome. Looking at the study overall: The Susac syndrome patients that were sequenced included 5 or 6 with active disease and under 10 in remission.

The chain is built from TRBV7-2 and TRBJ2-5; D remains ambiguous. Material: CD4+ T cells from PBMCs. The clonotype was recovered from a human donor with Susac syndrome. The CDR3 is CASSQYRLETQYF. The CDR3 DNA follows: TGTGCCAGCAGCCAATACCGGTTGGAGACCCAGTACTTC. Using reference TRBV7-2 and TRBJ2-5 for the parts outside the CDR3, the full variable domain is GAGVSQSPSNKVTEKGKDVELRCDPISGHTALYWYRQSLGQGLEFLIYFQGNSAPDKSGLPSDRFSAERTGGSVSTLTIQRTQQEDSAVYLCASSQYRLETQYFGPGTRLLVL.